Sequencing of this T cell receptor (beta chain) was carried out in a study of shared clonotypes between healthy human individuals. The run depth of the assay was deep. The data were produced by immunoSEQ multiplex PCR, yet TCRdb's version contains in-frame clones alone and is incomplete. The table includes some 2,000,000 clones, 90% to 97% detected once. Study-level findings and limits: Between a handful of donors, naive CD4 clonotypes were shared at a level of approximately 5%.

About this clone: The antigen is unknown. One end of the junction varies from germline; a read error may be responsible.

The V gene's germline CDR1 is SGHNT and CDR2 YENEEA. This CDR3 is built from 15 residues. The receptor was isolated from a man between 18 and 29 years old in good health. The sequenced material came from naive CD4+ T cells sorted from blood. Sample subset: CD45RA+ positively selected. The V gene is TRBV11-3, the J gene TRBJ2-5, with 9 bases matching TRBD2. The CDR3 reads CASCFSGGLQGTQYF. CDR3 bases: TGTGCCAGCTGTTTTAGCGGGGGCCTTCAAGGGACCCAGTACTTC. The variable domain in full, completed from reference TRBV11-3 and TRBJ2-5, reads EAGVVQSPRYKIIEKKQPVAFWCNPISGHNTLYWYLQNLGQGPELLIRYENEEAVDDSQLPKDRFSAERLKGVDSTLKIQPAELGDSAVYLCASCFSGGLQGTQYFGPGTRLLVL.